Listed below are T cell receptor beta chains from one sample, sequenced in a study of sequential checkpoint blockade in melanoma. The protocol was immunoSEQ multiplex PCR, while the TCRdb copy is restricted to in-frame clones and leaves out a portion. The sample contains 2,500 to 3,000 clones, 20% to 25% of which appear only once. The starting material was tumor tissue (inferred from file names), obtained from a patient given nivolumab and ipilimumab in sequence. The receptors derive from a human donor with melanoma. CDR3s include the opening cysteine and the closing phenylalanine or tryptophan. A D gene is named only where the DNA matches it firmly. A clone size is listed for some rows: how often the clone was seen (once, few, many), or a class if it is expanded.

V: TRBV12-5; D: .; J: TRBJ2-5; size: .; CDR3: CASGLGHLTGPQYF; DNA: TGTGCTAGTGGTTTGGGTCACCTTACCGGCCCCCAGTACTTC
V: TRBV29-1; D: .; J: TRBJ1-1; size: medium-sized; CDR3: CSVDGLGVTEAFF; DNA: TGCAGCGTTGATGGATTAGGGGTCACTGAAGCTTTCTTT
V: TRBV11-3; D: .; J: TRBJ1-5; size: medium-sized; CDR3: CASSLGGINQPQHF; DNA: TGTGCCAGCAGCTTGGGTGGGATCAATCAGCCCCAGCATTTT
V: TRBV11-3; D: TRBD2; J: TRBJ2-3; size: many; CDR3: CASSSQRTSGRSGTDTQYF; DNA: TGTGCCAGCAGCTCCCAGCGTACTAGCGGGAGGTCAGGCACAGATACGCAGTATTTT
V: TRBV19; D: .; J: TRBJ1-2; size: .; CDR3: CASSSGTAGSYTF; DNA: TGTGCCAGTAGTTCGGGGACGGCCGGAAGCTACACCTTC
V: TRBV6-8; D: .; J: TRBJ2-5; size: .; CDR3: CASSFGEGGTYETQYF; DNA: .
V: TRBV9; D: .; J: TRBJ1-1; size: few; CDR3: CASSPSPGGEAFF; DNA: TGTGCCAGCAGCCCCTCTCCCGGGGGTGAAGCTTTCTTT
V: TRBV29-1; D: .; J: TRBJ2-2; size: .; CDR3: CSVRRENTGELFF; DNA: TGCAGCGTTCGGCGGGAGAACACCGGGGAGCTGTTTTTT
V: TRBV6-8; D: .; J: TRBJ1-5; size: medium-sized; CDR3: CATRQFNQPQHF; DNA: TGTGCCACCCGACAGTTTAATCAGCCCCAGCATTTT
V: TRBV6-8; D: .; J: TRBJ1-2; size: few; CDR3: CASSYTGLGGYTF; DNA: TGTGCCAGCAGTTATACAGGGTTAGGTGGCTACACCTTC
V: TRBV10-3; D: TRBD1; J: TRBJ2-5; size: .; CDR3: CAISEGTGFGTQYF; DNA: TGTGCCATCAGTGAGGGGACAGGGTTCGGGACCCAGTACTTC
V: TRBV11-3; D: .; J: TRBJ1-2; size: .; CDR3: CASSLGQQKYGYTF; DNA: TGTGCCAGCAGCTTAGGACAGCAAAAATATGGCTACACCTTC
V: TRBV11-3; D: TRBD1; J: TRBJ1-4; size: medium-sized; CDR3: CASSLKPGQVNEKLFF; DNA: TGTGCCAGCAGCTTAAAACCGGGACAGGTCAATGAAAAACTGTTTTTT
V: TRBV6-8; D: .; J: TRBJ2-5; size: few; CDR3: CASSYSRRGRKTQYF; DNA: TGTGCCAGCAGTTACAGTAGGAGGGGGCGAAAGACCCAGTACTTC
V: TRBV23-1; D: .; J: TRBJ1-1; size: medium-sized; CDR3: CASSLDIGTEAFF; DNA: TGCGCCAGCAGCCTGGACATCGGCACTGAAGCTTTCTTT
V: TRBV19; D: TRBD1; J: TRBJ2-6; size: .; CDR3: CASTGDRAGANVLTF; DNA: TGTGCCAGTACCGGTGACAGGGCTGGGGCCAACGTCCTGACTTTC
V: TRBV5-1; D: TRBD1; J: TRBJ2-7; size: large; CDR3: CASSLAGQGIHEQYF; DNA: TGCGCCAGCAGCTTGGCGGGACAGGGGATTCACGAGCAGTACTTC